The rows below give T cell receptor beta chains drawn from one sample of a study of T cell changes during pregnancy in multiple sclerosis. The assay was immunoSEQ multiplex PCR, and TCRdb's table has in-frame clones only and misses some. The sample carries tens of thousands of clones, roughly 90% recorded once. Sample: peripheral blood, taken after pregnancy. These receptors all come from a female donor in good health, enrolled as a control in a pregnancy study. CDR3s leave out the opening cysteine and the closing phenylalanine or tryptophan. Fields, in order: V gene, J gene, CDR3 protein.

>TRBV18|TRBJ2-5
ASSPKGGGETQY
>TRBV6-1|TRBJ1-1
ASMGGLNTEAF
>TRBV6-4|TRBJ2-1
ASSLTSGGENNEQF
>TRBV6-5|TRBJ1-3
ASSPGGNTIY
>TRBV4-1|TRBJ2-7
ASSLQELAGDAYEQY
>TRBV10-3|TRBJ2-1
AISGDRVNEQF
>TRBV5-1|TRBJ1-5
ASSFGTGRQPQH
>TRBV6-5|TRBJ1-1
ASSFTGKNTEAF
>TRBV4-3|TRBJ2-1
ASSQGAGGPYEQF
>TRBV10-1|TRBJ2-3
ASSRDRTTDTQY
>TRBV4-1|TRBJ1-4
ASSQWRNEKLF
>TRBV18|TRBJ2-7
ASSPGYEQY
>TRBV9|TRBJ2-7
ASSAGPAYEQY
>TRBV19|TRBJ2-3
ASTEALSRHTQY
>TRBV6-1|TRBJ2-7
ASSDRYEQY
>TRBV15|TRBJ2-7
ATSRGLAGTYEQY
>TRBV29-1|TRBJ1-1
SASLGASTEAF
>TRBV14|TRBJ2-3
ASSQVVAGLTDTQY
>TRBV9|TRBJ2-3
ASTPRAGVVDTQY
>TRBV7-9|TRBJ1-1
ASTIGGRRGNTEAF
>TRBV7-2|TRBJ1-2
ASSLGGGQSYT
>TRBV21-1|TRBJ2-1
ASTKGTGTHNEQF
>TRBV2|TRBJ1-5
ASRETGVRDQPQH
>TRBV7-9|TRBJ2-2
ASSRGLAGGANTGELF
>TRBV5-1|TRBJ1-3
ASSWAGTEES
>TRBV10-1|TRBJ2-1
ASSEAGQNNEQF
>TRBV7-8|TRBJ2-7
ASRARGAYEQY
>TRBV7-9|TRBJ1-1
ASSPAETGSRAF
>TRBV7-6|TRBJ2-5
ASSGGQAETQY
>TRBV5-1|TRBJ1-2
ASSTSGHGKEAT